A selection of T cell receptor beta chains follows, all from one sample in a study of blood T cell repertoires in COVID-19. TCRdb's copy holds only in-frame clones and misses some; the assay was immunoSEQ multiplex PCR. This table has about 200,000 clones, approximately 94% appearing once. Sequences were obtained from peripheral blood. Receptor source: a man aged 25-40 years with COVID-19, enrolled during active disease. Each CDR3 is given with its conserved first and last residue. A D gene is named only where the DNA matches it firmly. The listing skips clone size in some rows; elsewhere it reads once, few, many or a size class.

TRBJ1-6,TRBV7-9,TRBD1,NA,CASSWDSNSPLHF,TGTGCCAGCAGCTGGGACAGTAATTCACCCCTCCACTTT
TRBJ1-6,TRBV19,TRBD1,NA,CASSISGTGYNSPLHF,TGTGCCAGTAGTATATCCGGGACAGGTTATAATTCACCCCTCCACTTT
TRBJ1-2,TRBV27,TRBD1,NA,CASSLQGQGEGNGYTF,TGTGCCAGCAGTTTACAGGGACAGGGGGAAGGGAATGGCTACACCTTC
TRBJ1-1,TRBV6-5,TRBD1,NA,CASTWDRDTEAFF,TGTGCCAGCACCTGGGACAGAGACACTGAAGCTTTCTTT
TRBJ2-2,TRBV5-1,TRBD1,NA,CASSLQGTGELFF,TGCGCCAGCAGCTTACAGGGGACCGGGGAGCTGTTTTTT
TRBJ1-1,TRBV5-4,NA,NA,CASSLPGGWSEAFF,TGTGCCAGCAGCTTACCCGGAGGGTGGAGTGAAGCTTTCTTT
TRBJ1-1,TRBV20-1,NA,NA,CSASYPGARGAFF,TGCAGTGCTAGTTATCCAGGGGCACGTGGAGCTTTCTTT
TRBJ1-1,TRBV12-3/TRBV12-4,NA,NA,CASSLRAGRVAFF,TGTGCCAGCTCCCTAAGGGCAGGGAGGGTAGCTTTCTTT
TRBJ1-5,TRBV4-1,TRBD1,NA,CASSQVGTVGQPQHF,TGCGCCAGCAGCCAAGTTGGGACAGTAGGACAGCCCCAGCATTTT
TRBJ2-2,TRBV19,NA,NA,CASRGTGELFF,TGTGCCTCCCGGGGGACCGGGGAGCTGTTTTTT
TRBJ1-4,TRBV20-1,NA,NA,CSGSRDEKLFF,TGCAGTGGCAGCAGGGATGAAAAACTGTTTTTT
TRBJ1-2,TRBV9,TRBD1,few,CASSEYRGIYGYTF,TGTGCCAGCAGCGAATACAGGGGTATCTATGGCTACACCTTC
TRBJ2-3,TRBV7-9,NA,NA,CASSRRGWETDTQYF,TGTGCCAGCAGCCGGAGGGGCTGGGAGACAGATACGCAGTATTTT
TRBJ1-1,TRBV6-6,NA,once,CASSYSQANEAFF,TGTGCCAGCAGTTACTCGCAGGCGAATGAAGCTTTCTTT
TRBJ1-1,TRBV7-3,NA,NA,CASSSSTGTEAFF,TGTGCCAGCAGCTCTTCCACAGGGACCGAAGCTTTCTTT
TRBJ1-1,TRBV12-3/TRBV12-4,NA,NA,CASRGAGVTEAFF,TGTGCCAGCAGGGGCGCCGGGGTTACTGAAGCTTTCTTT
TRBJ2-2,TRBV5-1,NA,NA,CASSLLGSEAGELFF,TGCGCCAGCAGCTTGCTAGGAAGTGAGGCCGGGGAGCTGTTTTTT
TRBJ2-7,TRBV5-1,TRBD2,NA,CASSGGLAGTLEQYF,TGCGCCAGCAGCGGGGGACTAGCGGGGACCCTGGAGCAGTACTTC
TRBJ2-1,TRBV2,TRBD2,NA,CASSPNGLGLF,TGTGCCAGCAGCCCAAACGGACTAGGGCTCTTC
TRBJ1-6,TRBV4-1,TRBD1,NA,CASSQDWTGDSPLHF,TGCGCCAGCAGCCAAGACTGGACAGGGGATTCACCCCTCCACTTT